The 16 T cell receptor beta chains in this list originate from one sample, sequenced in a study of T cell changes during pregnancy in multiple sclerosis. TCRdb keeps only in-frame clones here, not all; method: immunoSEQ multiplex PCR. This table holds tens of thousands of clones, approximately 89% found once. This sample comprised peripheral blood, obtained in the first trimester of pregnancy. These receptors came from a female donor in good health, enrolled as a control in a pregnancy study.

The CDR3 spells CAWSPGGSQETQYF. CDR3 coding DNA: TGTGCCTGGAGTCCGGGGGGCAGCCAAGAGACCCAGTACTTC. This chain joins TRBV30 and TRBJ2-5; a weak D match, TRBD2 (7 bases). This CDR3 comprises 14 residues. Germline CDR1 and CDR2: GTSNPN and SVGIG (reference sequence). Trimming stripped 2 bases from V and 1 base from J, with 11 bases between.

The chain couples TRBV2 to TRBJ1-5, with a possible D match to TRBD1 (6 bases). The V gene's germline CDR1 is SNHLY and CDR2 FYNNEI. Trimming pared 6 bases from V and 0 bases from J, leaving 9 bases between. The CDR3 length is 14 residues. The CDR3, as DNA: TGTGCCAGCAGCGACAGGAATAGCAATCAGCCCCAGCATTTT. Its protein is CASSDRNSNQPQHF.

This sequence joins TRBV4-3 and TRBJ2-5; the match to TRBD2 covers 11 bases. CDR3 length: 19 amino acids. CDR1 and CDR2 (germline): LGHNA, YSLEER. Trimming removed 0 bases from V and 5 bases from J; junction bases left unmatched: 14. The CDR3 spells CASSQDISSTSGGGETQYF. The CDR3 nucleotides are TGCGCCAGCAGCCAAGATATCAGCAGTACTAGCGGGGGTGGCGAGACCCAGTACTTC.

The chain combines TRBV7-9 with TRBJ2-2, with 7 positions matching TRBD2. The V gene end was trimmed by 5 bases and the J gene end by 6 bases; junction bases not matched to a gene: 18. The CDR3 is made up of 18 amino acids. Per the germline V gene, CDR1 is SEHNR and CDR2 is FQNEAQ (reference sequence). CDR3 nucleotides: TGTGCCAGCAGCCCCTTGGCGGGGGTCAACCCTGTCGCCGGGGAGCTGTTTTTT. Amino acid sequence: CASSPLAGVNPVAGELFF.

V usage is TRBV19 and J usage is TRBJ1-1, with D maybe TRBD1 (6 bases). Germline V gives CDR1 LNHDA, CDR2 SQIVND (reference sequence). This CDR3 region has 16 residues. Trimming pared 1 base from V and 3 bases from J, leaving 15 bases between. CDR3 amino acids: CASSIGQVLRDTEAFF. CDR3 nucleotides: TGTGCCAGTAGTATAGGACAGGTACTAAGGGACACTGAAGCTTTCTTT.

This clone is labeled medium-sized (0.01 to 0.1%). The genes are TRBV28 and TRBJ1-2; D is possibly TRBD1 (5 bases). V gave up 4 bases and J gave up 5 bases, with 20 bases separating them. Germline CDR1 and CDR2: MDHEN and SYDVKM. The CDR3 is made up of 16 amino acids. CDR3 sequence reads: CASSSRSGVLGYGYTF. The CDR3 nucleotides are TGTGCCAGCAGTTCCAGATCGGGGGTCCTTGGGTATGGCTACACCTTC.

The CDR3 loop reads CASSDVVSGSYGYTF. The CDR3 nucleotides read TGTGCCAGCTCCGATGTAGTTAGCGGCAGCTATGGCTACACCTTC. The chain joins TRBV18 to TRBJ1-2; unclear D gene. The CDR3 has 15 residues. Germline CDR1 KGHSH, CDR2 LQKENI. Trimming removed 6 bases at V and 4 bases at J, with 18 bases between.

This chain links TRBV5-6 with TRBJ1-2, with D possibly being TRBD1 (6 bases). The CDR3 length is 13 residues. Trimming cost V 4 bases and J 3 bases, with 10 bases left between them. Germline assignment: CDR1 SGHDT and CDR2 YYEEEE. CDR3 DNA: TGTGCCAGCAGCAAGGACAGATACTATGGCTACACCTTC. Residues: CASSKDRYYGYTF.

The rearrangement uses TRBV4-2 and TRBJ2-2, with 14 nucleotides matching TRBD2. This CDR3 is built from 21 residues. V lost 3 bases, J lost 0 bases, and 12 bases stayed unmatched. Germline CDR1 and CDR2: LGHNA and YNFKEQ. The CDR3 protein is CASSHDIQGLAGAANTGELFF. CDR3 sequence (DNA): TGTGCCAGCAGCCACGATATTCAGGGACTAGCGGGGGCCGCGAACACCGGGGAGCTGTTTTTT.

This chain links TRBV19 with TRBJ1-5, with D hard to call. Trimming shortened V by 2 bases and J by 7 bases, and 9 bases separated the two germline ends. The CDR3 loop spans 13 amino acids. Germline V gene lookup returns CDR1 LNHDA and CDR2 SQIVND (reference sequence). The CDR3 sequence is CASSILRAQPQHF. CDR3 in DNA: TGTGCCAGTAGTATATTGAGGGCACAGCCCCAGCATTTT. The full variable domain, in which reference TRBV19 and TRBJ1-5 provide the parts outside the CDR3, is DGGITQSPKYLFRKEGQNVTLSCEQNLNHDAMYWYRQDPGQGLRLIYYSQIVNDFQKGDIAEGYSVSREKKESFPLTVTSAQKNPTAFYLCASSILRAQPQHFGDGTRLSIL.

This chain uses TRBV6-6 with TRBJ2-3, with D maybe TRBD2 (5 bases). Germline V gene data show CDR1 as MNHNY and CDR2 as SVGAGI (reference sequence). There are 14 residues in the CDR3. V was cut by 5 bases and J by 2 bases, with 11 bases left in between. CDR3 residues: CASSRARDTDTQYF. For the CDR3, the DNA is TGTGCCAGCAGTCGGGCCCGGGACACAGATACGCAGTATTTT.

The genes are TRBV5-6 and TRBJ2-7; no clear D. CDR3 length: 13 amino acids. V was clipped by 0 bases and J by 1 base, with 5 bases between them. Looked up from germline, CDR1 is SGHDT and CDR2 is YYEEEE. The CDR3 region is CASSLGRSYEQYF. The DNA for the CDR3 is TGTGCCAGCAGCTTGGGCAGGTCCTACGAGCAGTACTTC.

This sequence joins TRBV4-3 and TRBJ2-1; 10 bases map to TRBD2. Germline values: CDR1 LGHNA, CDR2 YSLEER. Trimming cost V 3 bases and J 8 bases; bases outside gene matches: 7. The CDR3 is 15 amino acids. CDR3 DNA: TGCGCCAGCAGCCAGCCGGGACTAGCGTTTCATGAGCAGTTCTTC. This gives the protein CASSQPGLAFHEQFF.

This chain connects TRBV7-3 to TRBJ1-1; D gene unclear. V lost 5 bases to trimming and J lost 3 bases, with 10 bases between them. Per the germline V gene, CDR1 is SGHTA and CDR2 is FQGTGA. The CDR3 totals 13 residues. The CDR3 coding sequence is TGTGCCAGCAGCCGAGACCGGGACACTGAAGCTTTCTTT. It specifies CASSRDRDTEAFF.

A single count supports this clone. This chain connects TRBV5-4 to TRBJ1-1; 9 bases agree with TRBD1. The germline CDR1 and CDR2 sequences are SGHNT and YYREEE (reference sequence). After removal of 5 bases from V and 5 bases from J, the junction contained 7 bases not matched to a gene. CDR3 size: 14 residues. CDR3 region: CASRLQGANTEAFF. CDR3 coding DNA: TGTGCCAGCAGACTACAGGGGGCGAATACTGAAGCTTTCTTT.

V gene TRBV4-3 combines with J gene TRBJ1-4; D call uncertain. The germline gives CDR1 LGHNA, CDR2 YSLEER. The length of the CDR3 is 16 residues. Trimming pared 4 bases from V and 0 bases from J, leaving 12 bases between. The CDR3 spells CASSLSQRSTNEKLFF. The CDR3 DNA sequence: TGCGCCAGCAGCCTTTCACAGAGATCAACTAATGAAAAACTGTTTTTT.